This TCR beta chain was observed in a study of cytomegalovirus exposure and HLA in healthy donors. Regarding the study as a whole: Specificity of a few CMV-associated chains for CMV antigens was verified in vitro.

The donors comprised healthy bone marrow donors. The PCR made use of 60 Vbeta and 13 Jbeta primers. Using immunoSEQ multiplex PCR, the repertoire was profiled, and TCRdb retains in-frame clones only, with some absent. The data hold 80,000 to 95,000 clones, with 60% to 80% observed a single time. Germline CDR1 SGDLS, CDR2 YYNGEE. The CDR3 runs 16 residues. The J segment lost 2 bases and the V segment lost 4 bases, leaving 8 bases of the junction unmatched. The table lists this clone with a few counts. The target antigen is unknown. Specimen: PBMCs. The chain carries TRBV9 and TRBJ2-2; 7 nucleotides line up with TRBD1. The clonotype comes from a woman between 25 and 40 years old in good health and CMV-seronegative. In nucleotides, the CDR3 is TGTGCCAGCAGCACCTACGACAGGGCTAACACCGGGGAGCTGTTTTTT. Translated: CASSTYDRANTGELFF. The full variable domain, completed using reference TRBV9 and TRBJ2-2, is DSGVTQTPKHLITATGQRVTLRCSPRSGDLSVYWYQQSLDQGLQFLIQYYNGEERAKGNILERFSAQQFPDLHSELNLSSLELGDSALYFCASSTYDRANTGELFFGEGSRLTVL.